This TCR beta chain was observed in a study of siplizumab effects on memory and regulatory T cells. Germline V gene sequence: CDR1 MDHEN, CDR2 SYDVKM. Between the trimmed V and J ends, which lost 5 bases and 2 bases, there was a span of 9 bases. The CDR3 contains 14 residues. Overall study findings and caveats: Among alloreactive clones, only a minor fraction mapped to unstimulated subsets. Among mappable alloreactive CD4+ clones, the Treg-derived fraction averaged around 66% with siplizumab versus less than 35% in controls. Many proliferating CD4+ or CD8+ clones remained unclassified. Roughly 75-95% of them could not be assigned either a naive or a memory phenotype.

A remark on this clone: The antigen remains undetermined.

Every sample had 80,000 to 100,000 of its TCR templates assayed. The assay was immunoSEQ multiplex PCR, and TCRdb's table has in-frame clones only and misses some. The sample consists of under 100,000 clones, 87% of them appearing once. The chain couples TRBV28 to TRBJ2-2, with D tentatively TRBD2 (6 bases). The receptor was isolated from a human donor in good health. Sample: Tregs sorted from blood. Here the CDR3 reads CASSPGGNTGELFF. CDR3 coding DNA: TGTGCCAGCAGTCCCGGGGGAAACACCGGGGAGCTGTTTTTT.